These T cell receptor beta chains were read from a single sample in a study of blood T cell repertoires in COVID-19. The table came from immunoSEQ multiplex PCR; TCRdb's copy has only in-frame clones and leaves some out. The table shows about 70,000 clones, with approximately 93% occurring only once. Sequencing was carried out using peripheral blood. These receptors all come from a man in his fifties or sixties with COVID-19, enrolled during active disease. Each CDR3 is given without its conserved first and last residue. A D gene is named only where the DNA matches it firmly. Rows may omit the clone size; those that give it use once, few, many or a size class.

v_gene: TRBV2
d_gene: -
abundance: -
j_gene: TRBJ1-5
len: 13
CDR3aa: ASSAQTGPNQPQH

v_gene: TRBV29-1
d_gene: -
abundance: -
j_gene: TRBJ2-7
len: 10
CDR3aa: SVGLGSYEQY

v_gene: TRBV7-8
d_gene: TRBD1
abundance: -
j_gene: TRBJ1-6
len: 15
CDR3aa: ASSLLDRGYENSPLH

v_gene: TRBV30
d_gene: -
abundance: -
j_gene: TRBJ1-1
len: 13
CDR3aa: AWDAAQGHTIEAF

v_gene: TRBV4-2
d_gene: TRBD2
abundance: -
j_gene: TRBJ2-3
len: 11
CDR3aa: ASSQDGTSGAS

v_gene: TRBV24-1
d_gene: -
abundance: -
j_gene: TRBJ2-3
len: 11
CDR3aa: ATSRGSTDTQY

v_gene: TRBV15
d_gene: -
abundance: -
j_gene: TRBJ2-5
len: 11
CDR3aa: ATSRDLVETQY

v_gene: TRBV14
d_gene: -
abundance: -
j_gene: TRBJ1-4
len: 14
CDR3aa: ASSLTGEATNEKLF

v_gene: TRBV6-5
d_gene: TRBD1
abundance: -
j_gene: TRBJ1-2
len: 11
CDR3aa: ASSRDRVDGYT

v_gene: TRBV7-2
d_gene: TRBD2
abundance: -
j_gene: TRBJ2-3
len: 13
CDR3aa: ASSLAGGRADTQY

v_gene: TRBV5-1
d_gene: -
abundance: once
j_gene: TRBJ2-1
len: 13
CDR3aa: ASSLAQGYYNEQF

v_gene: TRBV28
d_gene: TRBD2
abundance: -
j_gene: TRBJ2-1
len: 14
CDR3aa: ASSITSGGSYNEQF

v_gene: TRBV3-1/TRBV3-2
d_gene: -
abundance: -
j_gene: TRBJ2-7
len: 12
CDR3aa: ASSQVQRSDEQY

v_gene: TRBV5-1
d_gene: TRBD2
abundance: -
j_gene: TRBJ2-3
len: 12
CDR3aa: ASSLAGGTDTQY

v_gene: TRBV2
d_gene: -
abundance: -
j_gene: TRBJ2-1
len: 13
CDR3aa: ASSEVGAGHNEQF

v_gene: TRBV13
d_gene: TRBD2
abundance: -
j_gene: TRBJ2-1
len: 15
CDR3aa: ASSLSGGRASYNEQF

v_gene: TRBV6-5
d_gene: TRBD1
abundance: -
j_gene: TRBJ1-2
len: 12
CDR3aa: ASIPGQGKDGYT

v_gene: TRBV27
d_gene: -
abundance: -
j_gene: TRBJ2-1
len: 10
CDR3aa: ASSLSRGEQF

v_gene: TRBV18
d_gene: TRBD1
abundance: -
j_gene: TRBJ2-2
len: 14
CDR3aa: ASSLLEQGASGELF

v_gene: TRBV10-3
d_gene: TRBD2
abundance: -
j_gene: TRBJ2-2
len: 12
CDR3aa: ATKAGGNTGELF

v_gene: TRBV6-5
d_gene: TRBD2
abundance: -
j_gene: TRBJ2-1
len: 13
CDR3aa: ASSYASGGYNEQF

v_gene: TRBV20-1
d_gene: -
abundance: -
j_gene: TRBJ1-1
len: 9
CDR3aa: SASTNTEAF

v_gene: TRBV11-1
d_gene: -
abundance: -
j_gene: TRBJ2-5
len: 12
CDR3aa: ASSLAGPQETQY

v_gene: TRBV19
d_gene: -
abundance: -
j_gene: TRBJ2-5
len: 12
CDR3aa: ASKGRGSTETQY

v_gene: TRBV5-4
d_gene: TRBD2
abundance: -
j_gene: TRBJ2-1
len: 13
CDR3aa: ASSPPGLAGVEQF

v_gene: TRBV7-8
d_gene: -
abundance: -
j_gene: TRBJ2-5
len: 10
CDR3aa: ASSPDRETQY

v_gene: TRBV19
d_gene: TRBD2
abundance: -
j_gene: TRBJ2-3
len: 13
CDR3aa: ASKTSGRTGDTQY

v_gene: TRBV29-1
d_gene: -
abundance: -
j_gene: TRBJ2-2
len: 12
CDR3aa: SAETDINTGELF

v_gene: TRBV11-2
d_gene: -
abundance: -
j_gene: TRBJ2-5
len: 10
CDR3aa: ASSRTDETQY

v_gene: TRBV18
d_gene: -
abundance: -
j_gene: TRBJ1-1
len: 12
CDR3aa: ASSPTGIGTEAF

v_gene: TRBV27
d_gene: -
abundance: -
j_gene: TRBJ2-7
len: 12
CDR3aa: ASSSLGQLYEQY

v_gene: TRBV19
d_gene: -
abundance: -
j_gene: TRBJ2-3
len: 12
CDR3aa: ASSIALATDTQY

v_gene: TRBV2
d_gene: -
abundance: -
j_gene: TRBJ1-2
len: 11
CDR3aa: ASRSEGVYGYT

v_gene: TRBV11-2
d_gene: -
abundance: -
j_gene: TRBJ2-2
len: 11
CDR3aa: ASSPGGSGELF

v_gene: TRBV2
d_gene: TRBD1
abundance: -
j_gene: TRBJ2-3
len: 13
CDR3aa: ASGQGSAGTDTQY

v_gene: TRBV11-3
d_gene: -
abundance: -
j_gene: TRBJ2-5
len: 11
CDR3aa: ASSQGGAGTQY

v_gene: TRBV12-3/TRBV12-4
d_gene: -
abundance: few
j_gene: TRBJ2-1
len: 11
CDR3aa: ASTPGAGNEQF

v_gene: TRBV18
d_gene: TRBD1
abundance: -
j_gene: TRBJ2-2
len: 14
CDR3aa: ASSRGTGSVTGELF

v_gene: TRBV28
d_gene: -
abundance: -
j_gene: TRBJ1-6
len: 13
CDR3aa: ASSSDSSYNSPLH

v_gene: TRBV19
d_gene: -
abundance: once
j_gene: TRBJ2-3
len: 12
CDR3aa: ASSTAGGTDTQY

v_gene: TRBV15
d_gene: TRBD2
abundance: -
j_gene: TRBJ2-1
len: 12
CDR3aa: ATSGTSGTGEQF

v_gene: TRBV6-5
d_gene: TRBD1
abundance: -
j_gene: TRBJ2-2
len: 11
CDR3aa: ASRQGYTGELF

v_gene: TRBV2
d_gene: TRBD1
abundance: -
j_gene: TRBJ1-2
len: 12
CDR3aa: ASSPQGINYGYT

v_gene: TRBV7-9
d_gene: TRBD1
abundance: -
j_gene: TRBJ2-7
len: 12
CDR3aa: ASSLWTGGYEQY